Reported below is one T cell receptor beta chain. This entry comes from a study of blood T cell repertoires in COVID-19. V lost 0 bases to trimming and J lost 6 bases; unmatched junction nucleotides: 15. CDR3 length: 20 residues. The germline gives CDR1 KGHDR, CDR2 SFDVKD. Assay used: immunoSEQ multiplex PCR; TCRdb lists only in-frame clones, some missing. The table records approximately 260,000 clones, approximately 84% of them present only once. Clinical histories supplied by participants themselves formed the basis of cohort assignment. The source is a woman aged 40 to 50 with acute COVID-19. Sequencing was carried out using PBMCs or T cells enriched from blood (not recorded which). The chain recombines TRBV24-1 with TRBJ2-1; TRBD2 matches at 11 bases. CDR3 protein: CATSDLPGLAEGGGGNEQFF. CDR3 nucleotides: TGTGCCACCAGTGATTTGCCGGGACTAGCGGAAGGAGGGGGCGGCAATGAGCAGTTCTTC.